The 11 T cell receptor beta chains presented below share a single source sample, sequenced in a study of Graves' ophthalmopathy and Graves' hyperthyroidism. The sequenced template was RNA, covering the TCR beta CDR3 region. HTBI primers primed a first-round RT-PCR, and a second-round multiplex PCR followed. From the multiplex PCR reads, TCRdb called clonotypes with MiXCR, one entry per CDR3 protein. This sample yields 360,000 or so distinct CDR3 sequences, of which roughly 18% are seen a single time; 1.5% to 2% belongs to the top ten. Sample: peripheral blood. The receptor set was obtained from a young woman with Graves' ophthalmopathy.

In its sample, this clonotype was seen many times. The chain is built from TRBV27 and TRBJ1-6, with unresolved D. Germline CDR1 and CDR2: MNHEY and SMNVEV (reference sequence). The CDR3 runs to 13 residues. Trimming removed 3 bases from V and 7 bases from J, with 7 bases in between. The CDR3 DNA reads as TGTGCCAGCAGTTTTGGGAGGAATTCACCCCTCCACTTT. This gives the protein CASSFGRNSPLHF.

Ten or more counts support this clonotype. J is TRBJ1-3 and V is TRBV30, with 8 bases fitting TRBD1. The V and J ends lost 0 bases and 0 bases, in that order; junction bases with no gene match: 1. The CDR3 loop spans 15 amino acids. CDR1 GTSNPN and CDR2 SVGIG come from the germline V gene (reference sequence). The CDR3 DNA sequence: TGTGCCTGGAGTGTACAGGGGGGCTCTGGAAACACCATATATTTT. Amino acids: CAWSVQGGSGNTIYF.

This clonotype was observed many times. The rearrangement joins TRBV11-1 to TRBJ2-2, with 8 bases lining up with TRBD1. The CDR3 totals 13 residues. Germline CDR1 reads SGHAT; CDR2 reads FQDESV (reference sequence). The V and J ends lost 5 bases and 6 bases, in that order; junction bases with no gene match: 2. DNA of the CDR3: TGTGCCAGCAGCGTACAGGGGGCCGGGGAGCTGTTTTTT. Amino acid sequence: CASSVQGAGELFF.

CDR3 sequence reads: CAWLPGGNTGELFF. DNA for the CDR3: TGTGCCTGGCTTCCTGGAGGGAACACCGGGGAGCTGTTTTTT. The genes are TRBV30 and TRBJ2-2; maybe TRBD2 (5 bases). The V gene's germline CDR1 is GTSNPN and CDR2 SVGIG (reference sequence). The CDR3 consists of 14 residues. The germline V and J ends were trimmed by 5 bases and 1 base, with 11 bases remaining between them. Full variable domain (remainder filled in from reference TRBV30 and TRBJ2-2): SQTIHQWPATLVQPVGSPLSLECTVEGTSNPNLYWYRQAAGRGLQLLFYSVGIGQISSEVPQNLSASRPQDRQFILSSKKLLLSDSGFYLCAWLPGGNTGELFFGEGSRLTVL.

The CDR3 sequence is CSVEWGVGTQYF. DNA of the CDR3: TGCAGCGTTGAATGGGGAGTAGGGACCCAGTACTTC. V gene TRBV29-1 combines with J gene TRBJ2-5; weak D call: TRBD2 (5 bases). Trimming took off 2 bases at V and 7 bases at J, with 11 bases between the two ends. The CDR3 has 12 amino acids. Germline V gene data show CDR1 as SQVTM and CDR2 as ANQGSEA.

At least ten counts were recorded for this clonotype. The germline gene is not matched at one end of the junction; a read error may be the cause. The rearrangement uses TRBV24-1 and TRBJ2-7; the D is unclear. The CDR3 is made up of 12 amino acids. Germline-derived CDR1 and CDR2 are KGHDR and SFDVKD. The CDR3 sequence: CATSDRYYEQHF. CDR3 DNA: TGTGCCACCAGTGACCGCTACTACGAGCAGCACTTC.

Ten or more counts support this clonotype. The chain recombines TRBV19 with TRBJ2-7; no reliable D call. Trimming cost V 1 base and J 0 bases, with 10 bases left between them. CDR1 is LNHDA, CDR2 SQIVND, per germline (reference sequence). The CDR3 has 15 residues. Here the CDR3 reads CASSIGTGFSYEQYF. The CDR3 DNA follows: TGTGCCAGTAGTATAGGGACGGGCTTCTCCTACGAGCAGTACTTC.

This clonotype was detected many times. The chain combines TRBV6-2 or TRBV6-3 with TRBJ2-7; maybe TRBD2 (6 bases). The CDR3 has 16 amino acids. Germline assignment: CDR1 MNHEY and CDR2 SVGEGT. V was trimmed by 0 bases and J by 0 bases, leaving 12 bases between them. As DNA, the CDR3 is TGTGCCAGCAGTTACTCGGGGAGGATGGACTCCTACGAGCAGTACTTC. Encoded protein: CASSYSGRMDSYEQYF.

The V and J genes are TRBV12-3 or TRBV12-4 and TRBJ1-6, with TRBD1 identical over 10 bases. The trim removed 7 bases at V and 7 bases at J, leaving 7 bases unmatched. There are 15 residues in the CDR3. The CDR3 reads CASTGDRGGNSPLHF. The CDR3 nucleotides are TGTGCCAGCACCGGGGACAGGGGAGGGAATTCACCCCTCCACTTT.

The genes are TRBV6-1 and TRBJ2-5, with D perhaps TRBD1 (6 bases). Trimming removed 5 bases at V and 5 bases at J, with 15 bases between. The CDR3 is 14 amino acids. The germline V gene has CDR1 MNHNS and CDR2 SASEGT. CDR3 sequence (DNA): TGTGCCAGCAGTTTACACAGGGCGAGGGAGACCCAGTACTTC. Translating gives CASSLHRARETQYF.

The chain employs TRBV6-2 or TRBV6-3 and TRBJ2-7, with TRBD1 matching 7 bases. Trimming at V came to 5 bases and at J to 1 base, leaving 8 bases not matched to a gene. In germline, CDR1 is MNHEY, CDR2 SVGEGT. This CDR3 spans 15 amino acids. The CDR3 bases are TGTGCCAGCAGTACGCCCGGGACAGTTTCCTACGAGCAGTACTTC. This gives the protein CASSTPGTVSYEQYF.